This TCR beta chain stems from a study of T-cell reconstitution after alpha-beta-depleted transplantation in children (dated by TCRdb to the mid-2010s). About the investigation overall: T-cell immune reconstitution after TCRalphabeta/CD19-depleted allogeneic hematopoietic cell transplantation in children was quantitatively tracked in the study by means of TCR repertoire profiling.

Points the paper makes about the study in general: In some patients, high TCRbeta diversity at day 60 was attributed to recipient T cells and intrathymic progenitors that had survived conditioning. The apparently early recovery of alphabetaT-cell counts about two months after transplant reportedly depended on only several hundred rapidly expanded clones that came from non-depleted graft cells. Hyperexpanded clone frequencies declined over subsequent months; after one year, T-cell counts and TCRbeta diversity were mostly attributed to newly produced T cells.

Reading the label with the study, this specimen's treatment or condition is: allogeneic hematopoietic cell transplantation with graft depleted of TCRalphabeta T cells and CD19 B cells. TCRalphabeta/CD19-depleted allogeneic hematopoietic cell grafts were given to the transplant recipients, all of whom were children. CDR1 and CDR2 are drawn from the germline V gene: MDHEN, SYDVKM. V gives up 8 bases and J gives up 4 bases, and the segment between their germline ends measures 15 bases. The CDR3 sequence holds 14 residues, the cysteine and phenylalanine included. This entry keeps only the CDR3 DNA: 42 bases, framed from base 1. This clonotype was found a few times. Its antigen remains undetermined. No base qualities exist here, and no much larger clone lies one base off it. The library was obtained by PCR. Instrument on record: Illumina HiSeq 2500. TCR libraries were prepared with molecular barcoding, using unique molecular identifiers to normalize TCRbeta repertoire quantification. Using fastp at Q25 and MiXCR, TCRdb reprocessed the public reads and kept productive beta chains. Rows are combined by CDR3 protein, so each entry shows the most common genes and DNA. Recorded for this sample are about 500,000 distinct CDR3 sequences; roughly 10% of them occurred a single time. The ten top clones hold 13% to 15% of the sample.

The sample in question was PBMCs, mostly from graft donor cells, obtained 180 days after TCRalphabeta/CD19-depleted stem cell transplant. This TCR came from a female patient aged 2 to 10 who had a stem cell transplant for aplastic anemia, so the T cells may come from the graft donor. Rearrangement joined TRBV28 to TRBJ1-3; a weak D assignment points to TRBD1 (5 bases agree). The nucleotide sequence reads as follows: TGTGCCAGCCGGGGCCGGCAGACGGGAAACACCATATATTTT. It is translated as CASRGRQTGNTIYF.